These 14 T cell receptor beta chains share one sample of origin, sequenced in a study of blood T cell repertoires in COVID-19 (dated by TCRdb to about 2020). Library generation was performed with the immunoSEQ multiplex PCR assay. TCRdb limited this immuneACCESS table to in-frame rearrangements with V and J called. A share of clones is missing; checked studies link under half to unresolved V genes, and the rest is unexplained. A total of around 190,000 clones appear in this sample, over 75% of them only once. The ten most abundant clones make up 15% to 20% of the sample. Sequencing was carried out using peripheral blood. The receptors were gathered from a man aged 45 to 65 with COVID-19, enrolled during active disease.

The chain has TRBV18 and TRBJ1-1; a weak D match, TRBD1 (5 bases). The V gene lost 0 bases and the J gene lost 5 bases, with 10 bases spanning the gap. Germline lookup yields CDR1 KGHSH and CDR2 LQKENI. The CDR3 is 14 residues long. CDR3 sequence (DNA): TGTGCCAGCTCACCACCGGGGGGGAGGACTGAAGCTTTCTTT. Translated: CASSPPGGRTEAFF.

The V call is TRBV7-2, the J call TRBJ2-1; 15 bases line up with TRBD2. This CDR3 has 16 amino acids. The germline V gene has CDR1 SGHTA and CDR2 FQGNSA. With V trimmed by 5 bases and J by 5 bases, 4 bases remained unmatched. This CDR3 reads CASSTGLAGGDNEQFF. In DNA form, the CDR3 reads TGTGCCAGCAGCACAGGACTAGCGGGGGGGGACAATGAGCAGTTCTTC.

V usage is TRBV19 and J usage is TRBJ2-5; TRBD1 agrees at 10 bases. Germline V gene lookup returns CDR1 LNHDA and CDR2 SQIVND (reference sequence). The CDR3 consists of 16 residues. J gave up 3 bases and V 5 bases, and 9 bases lay outside the gene matches. CDR3 nucleotide sequence: TGTGCCAGTAGTTCAAGGACAGGGGGGACCGAAGAGACCCAGTACTTC. This codes for CASSSRTGGTEETQYF.

This sequence joins TRBV14 and TRBJ1-1; D is uncertain. CDR1 and CDR2 (germline): SGHDN, FVKESK. Trimming removed 4 bases from V and 1 base from J, with 10 bases in between. This CDR3 has 14 residues. In DNA form, the CDR3 reads TGTGCCAGCAGCCGTCTGACACAGAACACTGAAGCTTTCTTT. Encoded protein: CASSRLTQNTEAFF.

This chain uses TRBV9 with TRBJ1-6; 10 bases map to TRBD1. Germline lookup yields CDR1 SGDLS and CDR2 YYNGEE. Trimming cost V 4 bases and J 9 bases; bases outside gene matches: 13. The CDR3 length is 17 residues. The CDR3 is CASSSDRGGGMGSPLHF. The DNA of the CDR3 is TGTGCCAGCAGCTCGGACAGGGGGGGTGGTATGGGTTCACCCCTCCACTTT.

This rearrangement joins TRBV5-6 to TRBJ2-5; the match to TRBD2 covers 9 bases. V shed 4 bases, J shed 2 bases, and the junction held 6 bases outside the gene matches. Germline-derived CDR1 and CDR2 are SGHDT and YYEEEE. The CDR3 covers 15 residues. The CDR3 nucleotides read TGTGCCAGCAGCCCAACAGCGGGGGGTCAAGAGACCCAGTACTTC. This gives the protein CASSPTAGGQETQYF.

V and J are TRBV5-6 and TRBJ2-3; TRBD2 aligns across 10 bases. The CDR3 sequence is 18 residues long. Unmatched junction bases numbered 8, after V lost 1 base and J lost 0 bases. Germline lookup yields CDR1 SGHDT and CDR2 YYEEEE. The CDR3 region has the DNA TGTGCCAGCAGCTTGAGGACTAGCGGAGCGACTAGCACAGATACGCAGTATTTT. Protein product: CASSLRTSGATSTDTQYF. The whole variable domain, filled in from reference TRBV5-6 and TRBJ2-3, reads DAGVTQSPTHLIKTRGQQVTLRCSPKSGHDTVSWYQQALGQGPQFIFQYYEEEERQRGNFPDRFSGHQFPNYSSELNVNALLLGDSALYLCASSLRTSGATSTDTQYFGPGTRLTVL.

The chain combines TRBV20-1 with TRBJ2-3, with TRBD1 matching over 7 bases. This CDR3 region has 11 residues. The germline V gene has CDR1 DFQATT and CDR2 SNEGSKA (reference sequence). V was pared by 6 bases and J by 5 bases, with 2 bases of the junction left unmatched. The CDR3 bases are TGCAGTGCCACAGGGGAAGATACGCAGTATTTT. Protein sequence: CSATGEDTQYF.

The chain links TRBV25-1 to TRBJ2-1; 8 bases are a match to TRBD1. The CDR3 contains 14 residues. Trimming cost V 8 bases and J 12 bases; bases outside gene matches: 15. The germline CDR1 and CDR2 sequences are MGHDK and SYGVNS. The CDR3 DNA sequence: TGTGCCAGCGGGGGGACAGGCCCCTTCCTCGGGCAGTTCTTC. This translates into CASGGTGPFLGQFF.

V is TRBV5-1 and J is TRBJ2-3, with TRBD2 matching over 8 bases. There are 16 residues in the CDR3. From germline, CDR1 is SGHRS and CDR2 YFSETQ. V shed 0 bases, J shed 2 bases, and the junction held 5 bases outside the gene matches. CDR3 DNA: TGCGCCAGCAGCTTGGCCATTAGCGGGAACACAGATACGCAGTATTTT. This encodes CASSLAISGNTDTQYF.

This clone was counted once. Here the CDR3 reads CASSLGGWDRDYNEQFF. The CDR3 DNA reads as TGTGCCAGCAGCTTAGGTGGCTGGGACAGGGACTACAATGAGCAGTTCTTC. V gene TRBV7-7 combines with J gene TRBJ2-1; 9 bases line up with TRBD1. The V gene end was trimmed by 1 base and the J gene end by 3 bases; junction bases not matched to a gene: 7. Per germline, CDR1 SSHAT and CDR2 FNYEAQ (reference sequence). CDR3 length equals 17 residues.

The V call is TRBV10-3, the J call TRBJ2-3; TRBD1 aligns across 8 bases. CDR1 ENHRY and CDR2 SYGVKD come from the germline V gene. With 3 bases clipped from V and 0 bases from J, the junction kept 2 bases outside the gene matches. CDR3 length: 15 residues. CDR3 in amino acids: CAISEGQGSTDTQYF. In DNA form, the CDR3 reads TGTGCCATCAGTGAAGGACAGGGTAGCACAGATACGCAGTATTTT.

In this sample, this clone turned up a few times. The chain joins TRBV7-9 to TRBJ1-5; the D gene is possibly TRBD1 (6 bases). The length of the CDR3 is 13 residues. Trimming left V 3 bases short and J 5 bases short, with 8 bases between. In germline, CDR1 is SEHNR, CDR2 FQNEAQ (reference sequence). The CDR3 DNA reads TGTGCCAGCAGCTTGGACAGAGATCAGCCCCAGCATTTT. It yields the protein CASSLDRDQPQHF. The entire variable domain, with the rest obtained from reference TRBV7-9 and TRBJ1-5, is as follows: DTGVSQNPRHKITKRGQNVTFRCDPISEHNRLYWYRQTLGQGPEFLTYFQNEAQLEKSRLLSDRFSAERPKGSFSTLEIQRTEQGDSAMYLCASSLDRDQPQHFGDGTRLSIL.

The rearrangement links TRBV2 to TRBJ2-7; a possible D gene is TRBD2 (5 bases). CDR1 and CDR2 (germline): SNHLY, FYNNEI. Trimming took off 9 bases at V and 6 bases at J, with 15 bases between the two ends. This CDR3 comprises 12 residues. This CDR3 is CARQRYRGEQYF. The CDR3 DNA follows: TGTGCCAGACAGAGATACCGGGGCGAGCAGTACTTC. The full variable domain, in which reference TRBV2 and TRBJ2-7 provide the parts outside the CDR3, is EPEVTQTPSHQVTQMGQEVILRCVPISNHLYFYWYRQILGQKVEFLVSFYNNEISEKSEIFDDQFSVERPDGSNFTLKIRSTKLEDSAMYFCARQRYRGEQYFGPGTRLTVT.